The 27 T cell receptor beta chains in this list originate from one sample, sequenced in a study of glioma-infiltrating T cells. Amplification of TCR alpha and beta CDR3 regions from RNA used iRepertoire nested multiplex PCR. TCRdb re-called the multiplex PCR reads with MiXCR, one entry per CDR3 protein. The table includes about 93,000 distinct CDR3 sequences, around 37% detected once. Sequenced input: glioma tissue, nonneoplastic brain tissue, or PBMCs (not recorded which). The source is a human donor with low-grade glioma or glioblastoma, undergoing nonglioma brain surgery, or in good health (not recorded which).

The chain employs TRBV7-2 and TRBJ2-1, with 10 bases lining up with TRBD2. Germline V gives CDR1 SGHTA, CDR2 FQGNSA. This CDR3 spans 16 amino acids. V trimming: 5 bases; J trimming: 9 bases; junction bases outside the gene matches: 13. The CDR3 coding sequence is TGTGCCAGCAGCATAGGGACTAGCGTGAGTAGTGTTGAGCAGTTCTTC. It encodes CASSIGTSVSSVEQFF. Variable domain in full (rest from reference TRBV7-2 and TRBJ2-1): GAGVSQSPSNKVTEKGKDVELRCDPISGHTALYWYRQSLGQGLEFLIYFQGNSAPDKSGLPSDRFSAERTGGSVSTLTIQRTQQEDSAVYLCASSIGTSVSSVEQFFGPGTRLTVL.

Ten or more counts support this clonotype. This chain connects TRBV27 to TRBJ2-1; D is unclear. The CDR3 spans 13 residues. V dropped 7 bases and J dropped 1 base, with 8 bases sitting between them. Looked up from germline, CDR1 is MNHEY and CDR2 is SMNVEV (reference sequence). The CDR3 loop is CASKERSYNEQFF. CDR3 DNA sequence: TGTGCCAGCAAGGAACGATCCTACAATGAGCAGTTCTTC.

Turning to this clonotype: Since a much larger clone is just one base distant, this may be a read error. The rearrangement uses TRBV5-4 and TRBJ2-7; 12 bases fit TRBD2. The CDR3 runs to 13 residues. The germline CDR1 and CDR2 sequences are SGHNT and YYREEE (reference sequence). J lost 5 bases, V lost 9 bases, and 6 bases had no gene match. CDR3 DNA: TGTGCCAAATGGACTAGCGGGAACAACGAGCAGTACTTC. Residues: CAKWTSGNNEQYF.

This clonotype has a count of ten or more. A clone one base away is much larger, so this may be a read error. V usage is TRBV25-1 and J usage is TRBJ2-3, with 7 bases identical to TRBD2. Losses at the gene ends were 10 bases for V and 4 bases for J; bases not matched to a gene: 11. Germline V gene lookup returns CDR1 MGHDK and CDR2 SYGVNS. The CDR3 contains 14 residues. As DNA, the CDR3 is TGTGCCACTAGGCGGGGGAAGAGCGCAGATACGCAGTATTTT. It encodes CATRRGKSADTQYF.

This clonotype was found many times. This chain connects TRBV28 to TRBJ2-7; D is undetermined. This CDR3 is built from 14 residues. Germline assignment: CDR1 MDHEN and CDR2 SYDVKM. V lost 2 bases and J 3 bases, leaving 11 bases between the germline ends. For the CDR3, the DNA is TGTGCCAGCAGTTTAATCGCGGAAGACTACGAGCAGTACTTC. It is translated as CASSLIAEDYEQYF. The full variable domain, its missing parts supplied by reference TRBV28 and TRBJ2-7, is DVKVTQSSRYLVKRTGEKVFLECVQDMDHENMFWYRQDPGLGLRLIYFSYDVKMKEKGDIPEGYSVSREKKERFSLILESASTNQTSMYLCASSLIAEDYEQYFGPGTRLTVT.

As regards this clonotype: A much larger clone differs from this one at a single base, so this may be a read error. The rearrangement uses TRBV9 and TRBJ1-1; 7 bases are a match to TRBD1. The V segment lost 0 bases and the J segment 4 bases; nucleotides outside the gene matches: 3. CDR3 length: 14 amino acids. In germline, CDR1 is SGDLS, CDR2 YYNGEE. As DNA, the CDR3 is TGTGCCAGCAGCGTAGGGACAGGCTCCACTGAAGCTTTCTTT. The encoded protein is CASSVGTGSTEAFF.

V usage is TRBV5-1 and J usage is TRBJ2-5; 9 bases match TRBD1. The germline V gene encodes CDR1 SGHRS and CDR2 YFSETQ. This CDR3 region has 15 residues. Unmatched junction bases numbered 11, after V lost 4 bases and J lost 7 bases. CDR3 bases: TGCGCCAGCAGCCTGGGACAGGGAGGTGCGTGGACCCAGTACTTC. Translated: CASSLGQGGAWTQYF.

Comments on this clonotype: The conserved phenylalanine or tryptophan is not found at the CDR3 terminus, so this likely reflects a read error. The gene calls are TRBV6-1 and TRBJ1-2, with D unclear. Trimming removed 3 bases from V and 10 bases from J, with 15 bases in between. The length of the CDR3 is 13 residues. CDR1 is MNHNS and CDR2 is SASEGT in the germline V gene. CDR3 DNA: TGTGCCAGCAGTGAGGGCAGAAGCTATAACTACACCTTA. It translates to CASSEGRSYNYTL.

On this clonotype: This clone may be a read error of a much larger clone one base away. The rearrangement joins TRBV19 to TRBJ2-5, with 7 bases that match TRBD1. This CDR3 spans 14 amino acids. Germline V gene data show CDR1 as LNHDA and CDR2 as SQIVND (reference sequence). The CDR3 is CASSKQGTQETLYF. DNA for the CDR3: TGTGCCAGTAGTAAACAGGGGACCCAAGAGACCCTGTACTTC.

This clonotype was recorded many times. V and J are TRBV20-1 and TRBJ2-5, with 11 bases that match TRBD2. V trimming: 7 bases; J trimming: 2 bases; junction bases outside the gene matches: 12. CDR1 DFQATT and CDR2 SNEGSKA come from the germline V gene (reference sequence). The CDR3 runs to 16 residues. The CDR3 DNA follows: TGCAGTGTTACGCCGGGACTAGCGGATTTACAAGAGACCCAGTACTTC. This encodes CSVTPGLADLQETQYF.

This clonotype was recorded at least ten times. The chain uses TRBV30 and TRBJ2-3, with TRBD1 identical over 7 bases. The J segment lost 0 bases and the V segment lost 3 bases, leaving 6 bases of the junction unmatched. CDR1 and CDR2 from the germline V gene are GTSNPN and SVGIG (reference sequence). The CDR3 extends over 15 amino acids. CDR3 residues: CAWSDDRASTDTQYF. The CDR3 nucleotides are TGTGCCTGGAGCGATGACAGGGCCAGCACAGATACGCAGTATTTT.

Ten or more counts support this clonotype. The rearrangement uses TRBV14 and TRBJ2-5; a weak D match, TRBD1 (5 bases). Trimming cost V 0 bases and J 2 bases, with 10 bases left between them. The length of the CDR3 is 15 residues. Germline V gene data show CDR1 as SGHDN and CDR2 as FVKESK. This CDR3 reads CASSQDLGAQETQYF. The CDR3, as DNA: TGTGCCAGCAGCCAAGATCTTGGGGCTCAAGAGACCCAGTACTTC. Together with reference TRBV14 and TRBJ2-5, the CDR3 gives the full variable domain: EAGVTQFPSHSVIEKGQTVTLRCDPISGHDNLYWYRRVMGKEIKFLLHFVKESKQDESGMPNNRFLAERTGGTYSTLKVQPAELEDSGVYFCASSQDLGAQETQYFGPGTRLLVL.

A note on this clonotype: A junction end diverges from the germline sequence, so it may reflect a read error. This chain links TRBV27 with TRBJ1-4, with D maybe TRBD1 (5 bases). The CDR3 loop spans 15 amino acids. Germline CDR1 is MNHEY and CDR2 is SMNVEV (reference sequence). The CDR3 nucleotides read TGTGCCAGCATTTTATCTAGCGGGGGACCCAATCAACTGTTTTTT. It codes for CASILSSGGPNQLFF.

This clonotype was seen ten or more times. In DNA, the CDR3 is TGCAGTGCCACCGAAGCGGGAGTCTCTGAGACCCAGTACTTC. The encoded protein is CSATEAGVSETQYF. The J gene is TRBJ2-5, the V gene TRBV20-1, with 8 positions matching TRBD2. With V trimmed by 6 bases and J by 5 bases, 11 bases remained unmatched. CDR1 is DFQATT and CDR2 is SNEGSKA in the germline V gene (reference sequence). The CDR3 spans 14 residues.

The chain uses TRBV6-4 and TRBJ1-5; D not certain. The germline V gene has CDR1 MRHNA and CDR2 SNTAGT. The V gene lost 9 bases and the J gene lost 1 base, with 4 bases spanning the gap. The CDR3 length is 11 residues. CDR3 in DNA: TGTGCCAGAAACAGCAATCAGCCCCAGCATTTT. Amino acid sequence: CARNSNQPQHF.

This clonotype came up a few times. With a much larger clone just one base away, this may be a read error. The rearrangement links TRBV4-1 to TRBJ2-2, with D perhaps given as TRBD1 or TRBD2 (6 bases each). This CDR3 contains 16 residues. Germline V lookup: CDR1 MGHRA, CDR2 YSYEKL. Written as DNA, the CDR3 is TGCGCCAGCAGCCAAGATTGGGGGGCGCGGACCGAGGAGCTGTTTTTT. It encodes CASSQDWGARTEELFF.

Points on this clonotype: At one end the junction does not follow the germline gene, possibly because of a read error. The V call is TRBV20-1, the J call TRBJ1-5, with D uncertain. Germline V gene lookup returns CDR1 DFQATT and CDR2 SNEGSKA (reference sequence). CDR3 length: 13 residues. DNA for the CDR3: TGCAGTGCTACTGACATTATCAATAAGCCCCAGCATTTT. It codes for CSATDIINKPQHF.

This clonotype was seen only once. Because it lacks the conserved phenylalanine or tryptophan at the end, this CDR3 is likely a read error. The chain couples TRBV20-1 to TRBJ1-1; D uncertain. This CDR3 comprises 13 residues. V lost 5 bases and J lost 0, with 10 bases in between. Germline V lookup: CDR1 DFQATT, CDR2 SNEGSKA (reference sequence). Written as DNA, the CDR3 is TGCAGTGCTCTGGTGAACGTGAACACTGAAGCTTTCTCT. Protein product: CSALVNVNTEAFS.

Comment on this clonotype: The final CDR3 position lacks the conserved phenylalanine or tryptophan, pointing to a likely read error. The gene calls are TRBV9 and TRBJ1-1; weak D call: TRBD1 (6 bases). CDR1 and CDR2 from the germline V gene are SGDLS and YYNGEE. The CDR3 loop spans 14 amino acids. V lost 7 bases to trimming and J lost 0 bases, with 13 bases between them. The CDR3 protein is CASGGQSMNTEAFS. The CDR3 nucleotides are TGTGCCAGCGGAGGACAGTCCATGAACACTGAAGCTTTCTCT.

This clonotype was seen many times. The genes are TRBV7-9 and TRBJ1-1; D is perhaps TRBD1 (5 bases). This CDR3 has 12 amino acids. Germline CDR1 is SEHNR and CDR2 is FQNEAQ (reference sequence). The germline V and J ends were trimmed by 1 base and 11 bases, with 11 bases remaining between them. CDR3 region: CASSLVQGRAFF. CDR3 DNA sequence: TGTGCCAGCAGCTTAGTGCAGGGACGCGCTTTCTTT. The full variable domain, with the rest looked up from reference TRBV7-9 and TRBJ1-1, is DTGVSQNPRHKITKRGQNVTFRCDPISEHNRLYWYRQTLGQGPEFLTYFQNEAQLEKSRLLSDRFSAERPKGSFSTLEIQRTEQGDSAMYLCASSLVQGRAFFGQGTRLTVV.

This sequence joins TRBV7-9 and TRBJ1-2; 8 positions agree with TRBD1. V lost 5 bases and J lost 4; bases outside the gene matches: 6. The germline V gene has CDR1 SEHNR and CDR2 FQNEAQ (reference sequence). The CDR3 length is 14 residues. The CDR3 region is CASSTPGGVYGYTF. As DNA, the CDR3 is TGTGCCAGCAGCACACCAGGGGGCGTCTATGGCTACACCTTC.

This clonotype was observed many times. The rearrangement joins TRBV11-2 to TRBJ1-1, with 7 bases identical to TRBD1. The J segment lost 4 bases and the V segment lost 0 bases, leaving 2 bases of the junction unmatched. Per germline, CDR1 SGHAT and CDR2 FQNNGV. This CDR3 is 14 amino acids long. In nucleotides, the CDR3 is TGTGCCAGCAGCTTAGAGAGGGGGCTCACTGAAGCTTTCTTT. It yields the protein CASSLERGLTEAFF.

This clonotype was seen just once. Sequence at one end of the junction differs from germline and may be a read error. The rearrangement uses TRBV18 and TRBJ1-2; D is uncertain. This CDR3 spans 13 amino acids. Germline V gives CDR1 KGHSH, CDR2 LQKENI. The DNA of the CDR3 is TGTGCCAGCTCACAACCGGATGGACTTGGCTGCACCTTC. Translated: CASSQPDGLGCTF. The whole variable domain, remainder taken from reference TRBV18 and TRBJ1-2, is NAGVMQNPRHLVRRRGQEARLRCSPMKGHSHVYWYRQLPEEGLKFMVYLQKENIIDESGMPKERFSAEFPKEGPSILRIQQVVRGDSAAYFCASSQPDGLGCTFGSGTRLTVV.

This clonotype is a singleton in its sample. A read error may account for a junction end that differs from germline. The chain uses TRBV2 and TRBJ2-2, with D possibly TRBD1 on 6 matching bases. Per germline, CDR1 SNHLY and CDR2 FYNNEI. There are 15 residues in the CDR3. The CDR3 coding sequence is TGTGTCACCGATAATTCAGGGGTCGGCCCCGGGGAGCTGTCTTTT. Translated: CVTDNSGVGPGELSF. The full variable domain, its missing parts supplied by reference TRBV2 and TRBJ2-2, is EPEVTQTPSHQVTQMGQEVILRCVPISNHLYFYWYRQILGQKVEFLVSFYNNEISEKSEIFDDQFSVERPDGSNFTLKIRSTKLEDSAMYFCVTDNSGVGPGELSFGEGSRLTVL.

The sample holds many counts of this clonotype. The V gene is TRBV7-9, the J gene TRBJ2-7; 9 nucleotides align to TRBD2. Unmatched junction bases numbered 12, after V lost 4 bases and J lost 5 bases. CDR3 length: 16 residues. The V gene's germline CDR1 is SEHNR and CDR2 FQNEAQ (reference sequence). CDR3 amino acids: CASSSGALAGAHEQYF. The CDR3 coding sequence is TGTGCCAGCAGCTCGGGGGCACTAGCGGGCGCGCACGAGCAGTACTTC.

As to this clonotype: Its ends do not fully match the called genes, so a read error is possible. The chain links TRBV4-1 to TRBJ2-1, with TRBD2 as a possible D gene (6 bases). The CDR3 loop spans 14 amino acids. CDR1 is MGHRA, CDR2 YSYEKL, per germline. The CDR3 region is CANSCEGGYNEQFF. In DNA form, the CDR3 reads TGCGCCAACAGCTGCGAGGGAGGATACAATGAGCAGTTCTTC.

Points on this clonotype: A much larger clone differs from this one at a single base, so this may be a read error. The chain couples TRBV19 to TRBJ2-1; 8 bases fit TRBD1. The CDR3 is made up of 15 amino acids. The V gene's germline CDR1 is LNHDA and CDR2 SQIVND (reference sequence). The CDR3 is CASSKDRASYNDQFF. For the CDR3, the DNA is TGTGCCAGTAGTAAGGACAGGGCGTCCTACAATGATCAGTTCTTC.